One TCR beta chain is described in this entry. This sample is part of a study of blood T cell repertoires in COVID-19. Authors' analysis steps: Counts of nucleated cells, estimated from reference gene primer amplification, were obtained. Profiled with immunoSEQ multiplex PCR; TCRdb holds only in-frame clones, not every one. The V and J calls and the clone size are those of that table, but D and trimming were determined from the DNA. The sample lists about 220,000 clones; around 87% were seen once. Germline V gene data show CDR1 as SGDLS and CDR2 as YYNGEE. The CDR3 is made up of 15 amino acids. Trimming cost V 4 bases and J 6 bases; bases outside gene matches: 10. Participants were aged about 18 to 89 years from more than 20 US areas.

This chain connects TRBV9 to TRBJ2-7, with 10 bases identical to TRBD1. The TCR sequence derives from a young woman in a cohort exposed to, infected with or recovered from COVID-19 (not recorded which). The sequencing input was PBMCs or T cells enriched from blood (not recorded which). The CDR3 region is CASSPAGTGAGEQYF. CDR3 DNA: TGTGCCAGCAGCCCCGCCGGGACAGGGGCTGGCGAGCAGTACTTC.